This T cell receptor (beta chain) emerged from a study of identical twins. Points on this clonotype: What it binds is not known.

General observations from the study: Beta clonotypes that were abundant in cord blood contained fewer insertions, a pattern absent from memory repertoires.

TCRdb re-derived calls from the 5' RACE reads in MiXCR, one entry per CDR3 protein. The data show about 240,000 distinct CDR3 sequences, approximately 11% seen once. Germline CDR1 reads LNHDA; CDR2 reads SQIVND (reference sequence). The ends lost 7 bases at V and 3 bases at J; junction bases unmatched: 10. This CDR3 is 15 amino acids long. The sample was also linked to a second study, of yellow fever vaccine responses in identical twins.

The TCR was taken from a woman between 18 and 30 years old in good health. Sequencing used memory (CD45RO+) T cells sorted from blood. The chain couples TRBV19 to TRBJ2-7; TRBD2 matches 9 bases. The CDR3 loop is CASTSLAGDDYEQYF. In nucleotides, the CDR3 is TGTGCCAGTACCTCGTTAGCGGGAGACGACTACGAGCAGTACTTC. The full variable domain, with the rest looked up from reference TRBV19 and TRBJ2-7, is DGGITQSPKYLFRKEGQNVTLSCEQNLNHDAMYWYRQDPGQGLRLIYYSQIVNDFQKGDIAEGYSVSREKKESFPLTVTSAQKNPTAFYLCASTSLAGDDYEQYFGPGTRLTVT.